Each of the 2 T cell receptor beta chains below was sequenced from the same sample in a study of blood T cell repertoires in COVID-19. TCRdb's table, derived via immunoSEQ multiplex PCR, lists solely in-frame clones and lacks some. The sample consists of a few hundred thousand clones, 80% to 90% of them appearing once. The specimen was PBMCs or T cells enriched from blood (not recorded which). The origin of the receptors is a woman aged 40 to 50 who had been exposed to COVID-19.

J is TRBJ1-5 and V is TRBV2, with D perhaps TRBD1 (5 bases). V lost 6 bases to trimming and J lost 11 bases, with 20 bases between them. The V gene's germline CDR1 is SNHLY and CDR2 FYNNEI. CDR3 size: 14 residues. For the CDR3, the DNA is TGTGCCAGCAGGCGGGACTCCTTTAATTGGGCCCAGCATTTT. This translates into CASRRDSFNWAQHF.

This clone was picked up one time. V gene TRBV11-2 combines with J gene TRBJ1-2; TRBD1 agrees at 12 bases. The length of the CDR3 is 16 residues. Losses at the gene ends were 1 base for V and 5 bases for J; bases not matched to a gene: 5. In germline, CDR1 is SGHAT, CDR2 FQNNGV. CDR3 in amino acids: CASSLGLGQGAYGYTF. CDR3 in DNA: TGTGCCAGCAGCTTAGGTCTGGGACAGGGGGCTTATGGCTACACCTTC.